This passage covers 13 T cell receptor beta chains from one sample sequenced in a study of T cell responses to AZD1222 COVID-19 vaccine. This table comes from immunoSEQ multiplex PCR, and its TCRdb copy is limited to in-frame clones, with some not included. The sample lists some 140,000 clones, roughly 90% occurring once. The sample was peripheral blood, taken on day 0 of AZD1222 vaccination. The receptors shown here come from an adult in good health.

This chain uses TRBV18 with TRBJ1-1; TRBD1 matches 8 bases. This CDR3 has 14 residues. Germline V lookup: CDR1 KGHSH, CDR2 LQKENI. The J segment lost 5 bases and the V segment lost 3 bases, leaving 5 bases of the junction unmatched. In DNA, the CDR3 is TGTGCCAGCTCACCTTCAGGGGGCGAGACTGAAGCTTTCTTT. Translating gives CASSPSGGETEAFF.

The gene calls are TRBV6-2 or TRBV6-3 and TRBJ1-2; D remains unclear. CDR1 is MNHEY, CDR2 SVGEGT, per germline. Trimming cost V 7 bases and J 5 bases, with 20 bases left between them. This CDR3 is built from 15 residues. The CDR3 spells CASTPAGRVRYGYTF. The DNA for the CDR3 is TGTGCCAGCACCCCTGCTGGACGCGTTCGGTATGGCTACACCTTC.

The chain employs TRBV19 and TRBJ1-2; D is possibly TRBD1 (5 bases). Trimming removed 7 bases at V and 0 bases at J, with 18 bases between. CDR3 length: 16 amino acids. Germline V gives CDR1 LNHDA, CDR2 SQIVND (reference sequence). The CDR3 is CASNPGPGGTNYGYTF. In DNA form, the CDR3 reads TGTGCCAGTAATCCGGGGCCCGGAGGAACTAACTATGGCTACACCTTC.

This clone was seen only once. The CDR3 region has the DNA TGTGCCACCAGCAGCCCCATCGGGGGTTCCTACAATGAGCAGTTCTTC. Translated: CATSSPIGGSYNEQFF. The chain links TRBV15 to TRBJ2-1, with D possibly matching TRBD2 (6 bases). The V end was cut by 3 bases, the J end by 1 base, with 13 bases between. The CDR3 runs 16 residues. Germline V CDR1 and CDR2: LNHNV, YYDKDF (reference sequence).

The chain recombines TRBV7-2 with TRBJ1-2, with a tentative D call TRBD1 (6 bases). The CDR3 is 16 residues long. Germline values: CDR1 SGHTA, CDR2 FQGNSA. The ends were cut back, 1 base at V and 3 bases at J, with 15 bases in the middle. The DNA of the CDR3 is TGTGCCAGCAGCTTAGAGGGGGGGCAGGGATACTATGGCTACACCTTC. Its protein product is CASSLEGGQGYYGYTF.

The genes are TRBV7-2 and TRBJ1-5; tentatively, D is TRBD1 (5 bases). Germline CDR1 and CDR2: SGHTA and FQGNSA. With 3 bases removed from V and 6 bases from J, the gap between germline ends came to 12 bases. The CDR3 loop spans 14 amino acids. The DNA for the CDR3 is TGTGCCAGCAGCTTTCAGCCAGGGAGTCAGCCCCAGCATTTT. Protein: CASSFQPGSQPQHF.

Here the CDR3 DNA reads TGCGCCAGCAGCCAAATAGGTTCCGTCGGGGCGGCCTGGAATGAGCAGTTCTTC. Its translation is CASSQIGSVGAAWNEQFF. The V gene is TRBV4-3, the J gene TRBJ2-1; D assignment may be TRBD1 or TRBD2 (5 bases each). The CDR3 loop spans 18 amino acids. CDR1 LGHNA and CDR2 YSLEER come from the germline V gene. V was trimmed by 2 bases and J by 7 bases, leaving 24 bases between them.

The V gene is TRBV7-8, the J gene TRBJ1-5; 7 bases align to TRBD1. Germline CDR1 and CDR2: SGHVS and FQNEAQ. The CDR3 is 17 residues long. Trimming cost V 0 bases and J 3 bases; bases outside gene matches: 8. The DNA of the CDR3 is TGTGCCAGCAGCTTAGCCTTACCACAGGGGTCCAATCAGCCCCAGCATTTT. Protein: CASSLALPQGSNQPQHF.

The chain is built from TRBV12-3 or TRBV12-4 and TRBJ1-1; D unresolved. V lost 7 bases and J 5 bases, leaving 14 bases between the germline ends. CDR3 length: 13 amino acids. Here the CDR3 DNA reads TGTGCCAGCACTGCCTTGGGGAGGACTGAAGCTTTCTTT. It translates to CASTALGRTEAFF.

The chain is built from TRBV24-1 and TRBJ1-2; D might be TRBD1 (6 bases). V lost 3 bases and J lost 4, with 14 bases in between. This CDR3 contains 15 residues. Germline values: CDR1 KGHDR, CDR2 SFDVKD. For the CDR3, the DNA is TGTGCCACCAGTGATAACAGGGTCCCCGTCTATGGCTACACCTTC. Amino acids: CATSDNRVPVYGYTF.

V and J are TRBV19 and TRBJ1-1, with unresolved D. V dropped 4 bases and J dropped 0 bases, with 12 bases sitting between them. From germline, CDR1 is LNHDA and CDR2 SQIVND (reference sequence). The CDR3 is made up of 15 amino acids. The CDR3 nucleotides are TGTGCCAGTAGTACCCAAGGACGGATGAACACTGAAGCTTTCTTT. Its translation: CASSTQGRMNTEAFF.

J is TRBJ2-2 and V is TRBV30; possible D gene TRBD2, 5 bases. V was trimmed by 6 bases and J by 5 bases, leaving 13 bases between them. The germline V gene has CDR1 GTSNPN and CDR2 SVGIG (reference sequence). This CDR3 comprises 13 residues. CDR3 DNA: TGTGCCTGTAGGTTAAGAGGGACCGGGGAGCTGTTTTTT. This codes for CACRLRGTGELFF. Together with reference TRBV30 and TRBJ2-2, the CDR3 gives the full variable domain: SQTIHQWPATLVQPVGSPLSLECTVEGTSNPNLYWYRQAAGRGLQLLFYSVGIGQISSEVPQNLSASRPQDRQFILSSKKLLLSDSGFYLCACRLRGTGELFFGEGSRLTVL.

This rearrangement joins TRBV28 to TRBJ1-5; D is unresolved. The V and J ends lost 2 bases and 4 bases respectively, with 6 bases between them. The CDR3 extends over 13 amino acids. Germline V lookup: CDR1 MDHEN, CDR2 SYDVKM. The CDR3 DNA reads TGTGCCAGCAGTTTAGCGATTAATCAGCCCCAGCATTTT. Its translation: CASSLAINQPQHF.